This T cell receptor beta chain is from a study of CD8+ T cells in alopecia areata (dated by TCRdb to the late 2010s). About the study as a whole: The treated patients, all with moderate-to-severe alopecia areata, were enrolled in an open-label pilot trial of oral tofacitinib given at 5 to 10 mg twice daily. Tofacitinib was given for 6 to 18 months, followed by 6 months of follow-up off drug to assess delayed response and recurrence. The study used high-throughput TCRbeta sequencing to examine T cell clonal expansion in alopecia areata, in both the C3H/HeJ mouse model and human patients. Scalp tissue and sorted CD4+ and CD8+ peripheral blood T cells from patchy and totalis/universalis alopecia areata patients and from healthy controls were covered by human TCRbeta sequencing. Patients on tofacitinib were biopsied at baseline and after 4 and 24 weeks of treatment, and several of the patients also had a later scalp biopsy. Clonality in the scalp was compared among normal scalp (n=4), patchy alopecia areata scalp (n=8), and alopecia totalis/universalis scalp (n=8). The RNA source kit depended on sample type: the PAXgene miRNA kit for fixed scalp, the miRNeasy kit for PBMCs, and the RNeasy kit for mouse skin. TCRbeta CDR3 regions were amplified by immunoSEQ multiplex PCR using 35 Vbeta forward and 13 Jbeta reverse primers.

In light of the paper, this sample's time point label describes: baseline before oral tofacitinib. Lesional scalp punch biopsies and peripheral blood were obtained from alopecia areata patients. PBMCs were isolated by density centrifugation and stained for CD3, CD4 and CD8, after which CD4+ and CD8+ T cells were sorted on a FACSAria. CDR1 and CDR2, looked up from the germline V gene, are LGHNA and YNFKEQ. The CDR3 runs 15 residues from the cysteine to the phenylalanine. Only the CDR3 part of the read is kept: 45 bases, read in frame from the first base. The germline ends are 13 bases apart after V is trimmed by 1 base and J by 4 bases. The receptor library was made with the immunoSEQ multiplex PCR assay. For TCR sequencing, RNA was extracted from every sample and reverse transcribed into cDNA to serve as template. First-strand cDNA was synthesized with SuperScript III using a 2:1 mix of oligo-dT and random hexamers. A synthetic immune receptor repertoire was used to gauge amplification bias, and whatever bias remained was removed computationally. Per the authors' processing: After raw reads were preprocessed to remove errors, the CDR3 was defined following IMGT conventions as running from the conserved cysteine to phenylalanine. Clonality was calculated as 1 minus Shannon entropy normalized by log2 of the number of productive unique TCRs. Scalp TCRbeta sequences were cross-referenced with sorted blood CD4 and CD8 repertoires so that the CD4 or CD8 identity of scalp clones could be inferred. TCRdb holds this immuneACCESS table with in-frame rearrangements only. Some clones are missing; in checked studies, unresolved V genes explain under half, and the rest has no known cause. The DNA gave D and trimming, while V, J and clone size come from that table. Here the sample has 130,000 to 150,000 clones; about 90% occur a single time. The top ten clones comprise approximately 16% of the sample.

Findings and caveats that apply to the study as a whole: Unlike mouse skin, which is dominated by gammadelta T cells, normal human skin has resident alphabeta T cells that are also sequenced, and this complicates analysis of the scalp TCR repertoire. Lesional scalp, especially in alopecia totalis/universalis, showed higher clonality and more expanded CD8+ clones than normal scalp, suggesting antigenic drive. Compared with mice, TCR sequences shared between patients were less clear, possibly partly because of HLA diversity across the patient population.

About this clone: There is no known antigen for this receptor. There are no base qualities to consult, and no much larger clone falls within one base.

The specimen comprised CD8+ T cells sorted from blood, sampled at week 0. The V and J segments used are TRBV4-2 and TRBJ1-1; the D gene is unclear. This TCR was sampled from a human donor with alopecia areata. The DNA is as follows: TGTGCCAGCAGCCAAGGTACGGGTGACGGCACTGAAGCTTTCTTT. Its protein is CASSQGTGDGTEAFF.